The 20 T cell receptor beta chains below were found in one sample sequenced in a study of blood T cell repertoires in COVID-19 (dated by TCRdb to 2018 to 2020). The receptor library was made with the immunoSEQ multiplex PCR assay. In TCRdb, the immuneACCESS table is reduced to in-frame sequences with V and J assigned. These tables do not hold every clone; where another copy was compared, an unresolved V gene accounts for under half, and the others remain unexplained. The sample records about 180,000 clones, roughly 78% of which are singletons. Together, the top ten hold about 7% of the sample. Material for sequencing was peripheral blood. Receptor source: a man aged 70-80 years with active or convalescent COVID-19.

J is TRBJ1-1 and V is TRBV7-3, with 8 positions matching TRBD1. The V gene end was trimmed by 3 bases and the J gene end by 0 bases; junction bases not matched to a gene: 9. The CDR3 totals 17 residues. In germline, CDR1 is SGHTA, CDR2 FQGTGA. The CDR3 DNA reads TGTGCCAGCAGCTTGACAGGGGCCCCAAATTTGAACACTGAAGCTTTCTTT. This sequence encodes CASSLTGAPNLNTEAFF.

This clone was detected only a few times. CDR3 DNA: TGTGCCAGCAGCCAGGGACAGGGGCAAGACATCCAAGAGACCCAGTACTTC. Protein: CASSQGQGQDIQETQYF. The chain has TRBV4-2 and TRBJ2-5, with 10 nucleotides matching TRBD1. There are 17 residues in the CDR3. Per germline, CDR1 LGHNA and CDR2 YNFKEQ. Trimming removed 3 bases from V and 1 base from J; junction bases left unmatched: 8.

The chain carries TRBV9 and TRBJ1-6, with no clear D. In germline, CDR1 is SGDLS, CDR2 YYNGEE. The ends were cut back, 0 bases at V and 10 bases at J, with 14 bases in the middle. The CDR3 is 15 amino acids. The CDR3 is CASSVVGGSASPLHF. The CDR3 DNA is TGTGCCAGCAGCGTAGTGGGAGGCAGTGCGTCACCCCTCCACTTT.

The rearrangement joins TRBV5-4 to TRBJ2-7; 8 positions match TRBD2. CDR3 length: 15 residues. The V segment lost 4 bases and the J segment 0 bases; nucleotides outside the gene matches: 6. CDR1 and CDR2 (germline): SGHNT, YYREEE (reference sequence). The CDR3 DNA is TGTGCCAGCAGCACCCGGGAGGGCCTCTCCTACGAGCAGTACTTC. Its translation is CASSTREGLSYEQYF.

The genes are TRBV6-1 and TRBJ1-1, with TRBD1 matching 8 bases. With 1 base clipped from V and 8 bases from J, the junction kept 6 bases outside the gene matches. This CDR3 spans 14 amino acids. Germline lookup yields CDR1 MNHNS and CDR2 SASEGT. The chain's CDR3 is CASSEGTGWEEAFF. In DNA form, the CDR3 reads TGTGCCAGCAGTGAAGGGACAGGGTGGGAAGAAGCTTTCTTT.

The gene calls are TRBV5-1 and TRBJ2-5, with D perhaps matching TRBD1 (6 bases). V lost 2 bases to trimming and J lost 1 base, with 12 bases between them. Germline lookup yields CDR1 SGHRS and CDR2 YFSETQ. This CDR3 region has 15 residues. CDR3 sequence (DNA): TGCGCCAGCAGCTTAATGAGACAGGCCCAAGAGACCCAGTACTTC. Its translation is CASSLMRQAQETQYF.

The CDR3, as DNA: TGTGCCAGCAGCGGCAGGACAGGGGGCGGCGAAAAACTGTTTTTT. Protein: CASSGRTGGGEKLFF. V usage is TRBV5-6 and J usage is TRBJ1-4; 11 bases are a match to TRBD1. Germline CDR1 reads SGHDT; CDR2 reads YYEEEE. The ends lost 4 bases at V and 8 bases at J; junction bases unmatched: 7. This CDR3 comprises 15 residues.

CDR3 loop: CASSVEGGLAGDWGTDTQYF. CDR3 nucleotides: TGTGCCAGCAGCGTAGAAGGGGGACTAGCGGGAGATTGGGGCACAGATACGCAGTATTTT. This chain uses TRBV9 with TRBJ2-3; TRBD2 aligns across 14 bases. The CDR3 has 20 residues. The germline V gene encodes CDR1 SGDLS and CDR2 YYNGEE. With V trimmed by 0 bases and J by 1 base, 10 bases remained unmatched.

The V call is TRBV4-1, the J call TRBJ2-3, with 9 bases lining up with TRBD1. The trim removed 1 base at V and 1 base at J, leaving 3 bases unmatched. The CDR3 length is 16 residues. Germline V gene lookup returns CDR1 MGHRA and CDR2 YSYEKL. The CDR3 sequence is CASSQVRTGGTDTQYF. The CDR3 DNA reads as TGCGCCAGCAGCCAAGTAAGGACAGGGGGCACAGATACGCAGTATTTT.

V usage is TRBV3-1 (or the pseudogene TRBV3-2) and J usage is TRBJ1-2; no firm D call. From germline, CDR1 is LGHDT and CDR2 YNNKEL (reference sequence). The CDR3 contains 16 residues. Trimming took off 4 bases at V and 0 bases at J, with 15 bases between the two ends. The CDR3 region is CASSRGGSLTNYGYTF. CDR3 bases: TGTGCCAGCAGCCGAGGCGGTAGCCTGACTAACTATGGCTACACCTTC.

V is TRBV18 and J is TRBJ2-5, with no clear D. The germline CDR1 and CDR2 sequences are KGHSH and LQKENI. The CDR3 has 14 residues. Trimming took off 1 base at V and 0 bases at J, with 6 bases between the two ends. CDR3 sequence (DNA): TGTGCCAGCTCACCACAAGAGTACCAAGAGACCCAGTACTTC. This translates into CASSPQEYQETQYF. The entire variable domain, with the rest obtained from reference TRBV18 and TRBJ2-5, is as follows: NAGVMQNPRHLVRRRGQEARLRCSPMKGHSHVYWYRQLPEEGLKFMVYLQKENIIDESGMPKERFSAEFPKEGPSILRIQQVVRGDSAAYFCASSPQEYQETQYFGPGTRLLVL.

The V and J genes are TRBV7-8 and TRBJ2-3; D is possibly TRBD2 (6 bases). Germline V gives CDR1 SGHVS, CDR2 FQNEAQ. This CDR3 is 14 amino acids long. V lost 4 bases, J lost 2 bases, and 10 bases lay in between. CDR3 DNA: TGTGCCAGCAGCTGGCGGGGCTCCACAGATACGCAGTATTTT. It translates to CASSWRGSTDTQYF.

The CDR3 is CASTIGTGPYNEQFF. The CDR3 DNA follows: TGTGCCAGCACCATTGGGACAGGACCCTACAATGAGCAGTTCTTC. V is TRBV27 and J is TRBJ2-1; 8 bases line up with TRBD1. V lost 7 bases to trimming and J lost 2 bases; unmatched junction nucleotides: 7. The germline CDR1 and CDR2 sequences are MNHEY and SMNVEV (reference sequence). The CDR3 runs to 15 residues.

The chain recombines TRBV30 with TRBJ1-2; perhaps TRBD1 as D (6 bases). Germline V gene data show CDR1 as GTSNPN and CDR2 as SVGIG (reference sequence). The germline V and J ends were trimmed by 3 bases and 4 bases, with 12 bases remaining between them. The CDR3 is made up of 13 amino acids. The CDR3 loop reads CAWRNGQLYGYTF. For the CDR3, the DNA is TGTGCCTGGAGAAACGGACAGCTCTATGGCTACACCTTC.

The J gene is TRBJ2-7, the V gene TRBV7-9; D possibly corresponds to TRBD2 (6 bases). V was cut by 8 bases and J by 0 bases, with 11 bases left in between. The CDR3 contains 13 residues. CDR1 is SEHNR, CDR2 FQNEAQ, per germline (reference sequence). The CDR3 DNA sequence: TGTGCCAGCCTGGGGGGTGCCTCCTACGAGCAGTACTTC. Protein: CASLGGASYEQYF.

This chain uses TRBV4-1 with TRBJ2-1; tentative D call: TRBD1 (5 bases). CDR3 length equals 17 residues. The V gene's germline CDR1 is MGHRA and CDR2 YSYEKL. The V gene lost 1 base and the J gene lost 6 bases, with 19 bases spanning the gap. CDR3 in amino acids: CASSQAGAGSVGNEQFF. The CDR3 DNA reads TGCGCCAGCAGCCAAGCAGGTGCAGGGTCGGTGGGCAATGAGCAGTTCTTC.

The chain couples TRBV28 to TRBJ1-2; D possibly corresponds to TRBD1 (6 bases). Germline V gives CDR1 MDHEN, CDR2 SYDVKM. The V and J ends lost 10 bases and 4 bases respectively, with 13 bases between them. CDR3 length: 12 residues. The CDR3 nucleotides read TGTGCCACCCGAGGCAGGGGCTATGGCTACACCTTC. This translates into CATRGRGYGYTF.

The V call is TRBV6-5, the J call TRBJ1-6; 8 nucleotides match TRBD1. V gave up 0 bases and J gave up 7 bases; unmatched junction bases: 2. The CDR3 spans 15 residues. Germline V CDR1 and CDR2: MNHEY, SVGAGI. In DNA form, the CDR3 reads TGTGCCAGCAGTTACTCGCAGGGGGCAAATTCACCCCTCCACTTT. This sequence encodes CASSYSQGANSPLHF.

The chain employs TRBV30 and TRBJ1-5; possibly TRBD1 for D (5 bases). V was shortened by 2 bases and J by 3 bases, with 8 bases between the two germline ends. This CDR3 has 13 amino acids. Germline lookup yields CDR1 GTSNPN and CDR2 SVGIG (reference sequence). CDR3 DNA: TGTGCCTGGAGTCCAGGGTTCAATCAGCCCCAGCATTTT. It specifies CAWSPGFNQPQHF. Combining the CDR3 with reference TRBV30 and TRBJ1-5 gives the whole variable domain SQTIHQWPATLVQPVGSPLSLECTVEGTSNPNLYWYRQAAGRGLQLLFYSVGIGQISSEVPQNLSASRPQDRQFILSSKKLLLSDSGFYLCAWSPGFNQPQHFGDGTRLSIL.

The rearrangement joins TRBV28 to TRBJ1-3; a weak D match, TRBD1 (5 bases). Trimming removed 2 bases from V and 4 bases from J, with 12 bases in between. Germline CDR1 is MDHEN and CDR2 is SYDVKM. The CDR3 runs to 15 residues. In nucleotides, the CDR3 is TGTGCCAGCAGTTTAATCCAGGGCACCGGAAACACCATATATTTT. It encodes CASSLIQGTGNTIYF.